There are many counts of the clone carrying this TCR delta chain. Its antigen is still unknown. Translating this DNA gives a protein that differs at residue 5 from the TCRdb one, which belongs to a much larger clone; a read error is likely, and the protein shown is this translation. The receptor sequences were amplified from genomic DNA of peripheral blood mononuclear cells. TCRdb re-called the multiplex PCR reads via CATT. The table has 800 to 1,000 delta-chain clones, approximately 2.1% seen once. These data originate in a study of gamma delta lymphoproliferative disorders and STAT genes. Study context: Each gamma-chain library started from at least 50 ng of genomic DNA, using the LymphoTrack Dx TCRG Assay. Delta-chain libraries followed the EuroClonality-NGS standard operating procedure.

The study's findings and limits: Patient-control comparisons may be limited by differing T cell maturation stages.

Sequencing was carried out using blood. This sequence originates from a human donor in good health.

CDR3 sequence (DNA): TGTGCCTGTGACATGGTTATTCCGTCTACTGGGGGAGGCACCGATAAACTCATCTTT. Its protein product is CACDMVIPSTGGGTDKLIF. The chain uses TRDV2 and TRDJ1, with 9 nucleotides matching TRDD3. Germline V CDR1 and CDR2: GEAIGNYY, EKD. Trimming at V came to 2 bases and at J to 1 base, leaving 16 bases not matched to a gene. This CDR3 is built from 19 residues.